This T cell receptor (beta chain) appears in the sequencing data of a study of T-cell reconstitution after alpha-beta-depleted transplantation in children. V was cut by 1 base and J by 2 bases, with 13 bases left in between. Looked up from germline, CDR1 is SGHAT and CDR2 is FQNNGV. The CDR3 runs to 16 residues. Unique molecular identifiers were used in preparing the TCRbeta library. MiXCR, run by TCRdb on the PCR reads, gives a single entry per CDR3 protein. Counted here are 670,000 or so distinct CDR3 sequences, around 14% occurring once; the ten biggest clones make up approximately 0.8%. The receptor's source is a girl aged 2 to 9 with congenital amegakaryocytic thrombocytopenia, due to receive a stem cell transplant. This material consisted of PBMCs, taken before TCRalphabeta/CD19-depleted stem cell transplant. J is TRBJ2-3 and V is TRBV11-2; D remains unclear. The CDR3 DNA is TGTGCCAGCAGCTTAGTTGGGGTCCCGAACACAGATACGCAGTATTTT. Its protein product is CASSLVGVPNTDTQYF.